Sequencing of this T cell receptor beta chain was carried out in a study of T cell responses to AZD1222 COVID-19 vaccine. Overall study results and limits: Regions left unmutated in variants are reportedly the target of nearly half of spike-specific TCRs.

The V end lost 3 bases, the J end lost 4 bases, and 12 bases lay between the germline ends. The CDR3 contains 13 residues. Germline V CDR1 and CDR2: SQVTM, ANQGSEA. Only in-frame clones appear in the TCRdb table, and some are missing; sequencing was by immunoSEQ multiplex PCR. The sample has approximately 190,000 clones, roughly 88% seen once. The table lists this clone with a count of one. Its antigen is unidentified. This TCR was sampled from an adult in good health. Sequences were derived from peripheral blood, sampled on day 0 of AZD1222 vaccination. V usage is TRBV29-1 and J usage is TRBJ2-5, with a possible D match to TRBD1 (6 bases). DNA for the CDR3: TGCAGCGTTGAGCCCAGGGGATCAGAGACCCAGTACTTC. This sequence encodes CSVEPRGSETQYF.